These 13 T cell receptor beta chains were sequenced from one sample in a study of T cell responses to AZD1222 COVID-19 vaccine. Generated by immunoSEQ multiplex PCR, the TCRdb table keeps only in-frame clones and is missing some. Of more than 150,000 clones listed, roughly 92% are singletons. The source material was peripheral blood, sampled on day 0 of AZD1222 vaccination. Every receptor here comes from an adult in good health.

J is TRBJ2-2 and V is TRBV27; either TRBD1 or TRBD2 may fit D (5 bases each). The V end was cut by 5 bases, the J end by 5 bases, with 15 bases between. CDR3 size: 15 residues. Germline assignment: CDR1 MNHEY and CDR2 SMNVEV (reference sequence). The CDR3 DNA is TGTGCCAGCAGTGTGGCCGGGACGTCGACCGGGGAGCTGTTTTTT. Encoded protein: CASSVAGTSTGELFF.

J is TRBJ2-2 and V is TRBV7-2; D remains unclear. The CDR3 is 11 residues long. V gave up 5 bases and J gave up 5 bases, with 3 bases separating them. The germline CDR1 and CDR2 sequences are SGHTA and FQGNSA. The CDR3 DNA reads TGTGCCAGCAGCCCGACCGGGGAGCTGTTTTTT. Amino acids: CASSPTGELFF.

The CDR3 is CASSLADYGYTF. The CDR3 nucleotides are TGTGCCAGCAGCTTAGCGGATTATGGCTACACCTTC. This chain links TRBV7-2 with TRBJ1-2; D not resolved. The germline gives CDR1 SGHTA, CDR2 FQGNSA. The CDR3 totals 12 residues. V was trimmed by 0 bases and J by 5 bases, leaving 4 bases between them.

This rearrangement joins TRBV6-5 to TRBJ2-1; D gene ambiguous. The CDR3 is 14 residues long. Germline V gives CDR1 MNHEY, CDR2 SVGAGI. With 0 bases removed from V and 7 bases from J, the gap between germline ends came to 10 bases. The CDR3 DNA reads as TGTGCCAGCAGTTACTCATCAGTTTGGAATGAGCAGTTCTTC. As protein: CASSYSSVWNEQFF.

V and J are TRBV7-9 and TRBJ1-1; 8 bases are shared with TRBD1. V was pared by 7 bases and J by 1 base, with 2 bases of the junction left unmatched. The CDR3 runs to 13 residues. Germline loops: CDR1 SEHNR, CDR2 FQNEAQ (reference sequence). CDR3: CASNGQGNTEAFF. The CDR3 DNA sequence: TGTGCCAGCAACGGACAGGGGAACACTGAAGCTTTCTTT.

This chain uses TRBV30 with TRBJ2-5, with 8 bases that match TRBD1. Germline V lookup: CDR1 GTSNPN, CDR2 SVGIG (reference sequence). J was trimmed by 3 bases and V by 2 bases; bases with no gene match: 2. The CDR3 runs 13 residues. The CDR3 DNA sequence: TGTGCCTGGAGTTTACAGGGGGAAGAGACCCAGTACTTC. It is translated as CAWSLQGEETQYF.

The CDR3 region has the DNA TGTGCCAGCAGCTCATTGGGGGCGCTTATCTATGGCTACACCTTC. It specifies CASSSLGALIYGYTF. The chain has TRBV7-2 and TRBJ1-2; a weak D match, TRBD1 (6 bases). Germline V CDR1 and CDR2: SGHTA, FQGNSA. Trimming removed 4 bases at V and 4 bases at J, with 16 bases between. The CDR3 loop spans 15 amino acids.

The CDR3 sequence: CASSPGGADEQYF. CDR3 nucleotides: TGCGCCAGCAGTCCCGGTGGCGCCGATGAGCAGTACTTC. The gene calls are TRBV4-1 and TRBJ2-7; the D is unclear. Trimming pared 6 bases from V and 7 bases from J, leaving 16 bases between. The CDR3 spans 13 residues. CDR1 and CDR2 (germline): MGHRA, YSYEKL.

The chain recombines TRBV7-2 with TRBJ1-1; maybe TRBD1 (6 bases). Deletions cut 3 bases from V and 5 bases from J, with 13 bases between. Germline CDR1 and CDR2: SGHTA and FQGNSA. The CDR3 is 14 amino acids. The CDR3: CASSLGGARTEAFF. CDR3 DNA sequence: TGTGCCAGCAGCTTGGGGGGCGCCAGGACTGAAGCTTTCTTT. The full variable domain, its missing parts supplied by reference TRBV7-2 and TRBJ1-1, is GAGVSQSPSNKVTEKGKDVELRCDPISGHTALYWYRQSLGQGLEFLIYFQGNSAPDKSGLPSDRFSAERTGGSVSTLTIQRTQQEDSAVYLCASSLGGARTEAFFGQGTRLTVV.

This clone showed up just once. The V call is TRBV7-8, the J call TRBJ2-7; 8 bases fit TRBD2. V lost 2 bases, J lost 3 bases, and 6 bases stayed unmatched. The germline gives CDR1 SGHVS, CDR2 FQNEAQ. The CDR3 runs to 15 residues. This CDR3 reads CASSLTGTSLYEQYF. CDR3 in DNA: TGTGCCAGCAGCTTAACCGGGACTAGTCTCTACGAGCAGTACTTC.

The gene calls are TRBV20-1 and TRBJ1-4; no clear D. The length of the CDR3 is 14 residues. Per germline, CDR1 DFQATT and CDR2 SNEGSKA (reference sequence). With 3 bases removed from V and 8 bases from J, the gap between germline ends came to 16 bases. The CDR3 spells CSASSGLGEEKLFF. The CDR3 DNA follows: TGCAGTGCTAGTTCAGGCCTTGGGGAAGAAAAACTGTTTTTT.

The gene calls are TRBV18 and TRBJ2-5, with D perhaps matching TRBD1 or TRBD2 (6 bases each). The germline V and J ends were trimmed by 5 bases and 5 bases, with 15 bases remaining between them. CDR1 KGHSH and CDR2 LQKENI come from the germline V gene. CDR3 size: 14 residues. CDR3: CASSGSGARETQYF. CDR3 coding DNA: TGTGCCAGCTCAGGGTCGGGGGCACGGGAGACCCAGTACTTC.

V usage is TRBV3-1 (or the pseudogene TRBV3-2) and J usage is TRBJ1-5; D gene unclear. Deletions cut 4 bases from V and 1 base from J, with 11 bases between. The CDR3 is 15 amino acids. Germline CDR1 and CDR2: LGHDT and YNNKEL (reference sequence). CDR3: CASSRHLGSNQPQHF. The CDR3 DNA reads TGTGCCAGCAGCCGCCATTTGGGGAGCAATCAGCCCCAGCATTTT.